The present T cell receptor beta chain was sequenced within a study of identical twins. CDR1 and CDR2 from the germline V gene are SGHDT and YYEEEE. The V end lost 2 bases, the J end lost 6 bases, and 8 bases lay between the germline ends. The CDR3 totals 13 residues. TCRdb re-derived calls from the 5' RACE reads in MiXCR, one entry per CDR3 protein. The sample carries 200,000 to 300,000 distinct CDR3 sequences, 6% to 8% recorded once. Of note for this clonotype: Given a much more abundant clone one base away, this may be a read error.

These records were also assigned to another study, of yellow fever vaccine responses in identical twins.

Sequenced sample: CD8+ T cells sorted from blood. This clonotype originated in a woman between 18 and 29 years old in good health. The J gene is TRBJ2-2, the V gene TRBV5-6; no firm D call. CDR3 amino acids: CASSFVTAGELFF. CDR3 bases: TGTGCCAGCAGCTTCGTAACGGCCGGGGAGCTGTTTTTT.